The 3 T cell receptor beta chains below come from one sample, sequenced in a study of T cell changes during pregnancy in multiple sclerosis (dated by TCRdb to the late 2010s). Libraries were made using the immunoSEQ multiplex PCR assay. As stored in TCRdb, this immuneACCESS dataset retains in-frame rearrangements with V and J assigned. A fraction of the clones does not appear; measured against another copy, unresolved V genes explain less than half of the discrepancy, and the remainder lacks a known reason. Within this sample are 65,000 to 95,000 clones, with 70% to 90% of them counted one time only. In total, the top ten clones hold approximately 1.9% of the sample. This specimen consisted of peripheral blood, obtained before pregnancy. The receptors were gathered from a female donor with multiple sclerosis, enrolled in a pregnancy study.

Written as DNA, the CDR3 is TGTGCCAGCAGCGCCCCCCACCCGACAGATAATTCACCCCTCCACTTT. It yields the protein CASSAPHPTDNSPLHF. The chain combines TRBV9 with TRBJ1-6, with D possibly being TRBD1 (5 bases). The germline V and J ends were trimmed by 3 bases and 5 bases, with 15 bases remaining between them. This CDR3 contains 16 residues. Per germline, CDR1 SGDLS and CDR2 YYNGEE.

V is TRBV2 and J is TRBJ1-2, with a weak D call TRBD1 (5 bases). The germline V gene encodes CDR1 SNHLY and CDR2 FYNNEI. Trimming cost V 5 bases and J 4 bases, with 14 bases left between them. The CDR3 has 14 amino acids. The CDR3: CASSSRGRGYGYTF. The CDR3 nucleotides read TGTGCCAGCAGTTCTCGCGGGAGGGGCTATGGCTACACCTTC.

CDR3: CASSDRFQAEQFF. CDR3 DNA sequence: TGTGCCAGCAGTGATAGGTTTCAGGCTGAGCAGTTCTTC. The rearrangement links TRBV6-1 to TRBJ2-1; D is unclear. Germline values: CDR1 MNHNS, CDR2 SASEGT. V lost 3 bases and J lost 9, with 12 bases in between. The CDR3 consists of 13 residues.